What follows describes a single TCR beta chain. Trimming cost V 4 bases and J 4 bases, with 22 bases left between them. The germline gives CDR1 LNHDA, CDR2 SQIVND (reference sequence). The CDR3 runs to 17 residues. Assay used: immunoSEQ multiplex PCR; TCRdb lists only in-frame clones, some missing. The table shows 75,000 to 80,000 clones, with about 85% occurring only once. The sample comes from a study of blood T cell repertoires in COVID-19. This TCR came from a human donor in a cohort sampled during active COVID-19. Sequencing input: peripheral blood. The chain couples TRBV19 to TRBJ1-2, with D perhaps TRBD1 (5 bases). The CDR3 DNA follows: TGTGCCAGTAGTAAATATGTGGGGCGAGACAGTACCTATGGCTACACCTTC. It translates to CASSKYVGRDSTYGYTF.